This TCR beta chain came from a study of post-analysis software for immune sequencing data. Whole-study findings and limits: TRBV5-6, TRBV5-1 and TRBV20-1 belonged to a set of about five TRBV segments that were more frequent in patients than controls. Under F measure analysis, samples from one preparation batch co-clustered strongly. Normalized Chao1 diversity in multiple sclerosis patients fell significantly below that of controls.

This clonotype was detected ten times or more. Its specificity is unknown. The CDR3 contains 13 residues. V lost 2 bases, J lost 6 bases, and 2 bases stayed unmatched. The germline V gene has CDR1 SGHRS and CDR2 YFSETQ. The TCR beta cDNA libraries contained unique molecular identifiers. From the PCR reads, TCRdb called clonotypes with MiXCR, one entry per CDR3 protein. This table has just over 250,000 distinct CDR3 sequences, 35% to 45% appearing once. The sequence came from a girl between 10 and 17 years old with multiple sclerosis. The genes are TRBV5-1 and TRBJ2-1, with 7 bases matching TRBD1. Material: blood. The CDR3 here is CASSFGTVNEQFF. CDR3 sequence (DNA): TGCGCCAGCAGCTTCGGGACAGTCAATGAGCAGTTCTTC.